These T cell receptor beta chains were read from a single sample in a study of blood T cell repertoires in COVID-19. The method was immunoSEQ multiplex PCR; TCRdb's version includes in-frame clones alone and lacks a portion of them. The sample lists approximately 74,000 clones; around 86% were seen once. Sequenced: peripheral blood. These TCRs come from a woman in her fifties or sixties with acute or convalescent COVID-19. Both conserved end residues are part of each CDR3. The order of the fields is V gene, D gene, clone size, CDR3 length, J gene, CDR3 protein, CDR3 DNA. D genes are given only for firm matches. Expanded clones are given a class, and other clones once, few, many or no size at all.

v_gene: TRBV2; d_gene: -; abundance: -; len: 12; j_gene: TRBJ1-4; CDR3aa: CASSAQGEKLFF; CDR3nt: TGTGCCAGCAGCGCCCAGGGTGAAAAACTGTTTTTT
v_gene: TRBV7-2; d_gene: TRBD2; abundance: few; len: 15; j_gene: TRBJ2-7; CDR3aa: CASSAQGLTSYEQYF; CDR3nt: TGTGCCAGCAGCGCGCAGGGACTAACGAGCTACGAGCAGTACTTC
v_gene: TRBV3-1/TRBV3-2; d_gene: TRBD2; abundance: -; len: 14; j_gene: TRBJ2-3; CDR3aa: CASSLAGGADTQYF; CDR3nt: TGTGCCAGCAGCCTAGCGGGAGGCGCAGATACGCAGTATTTT
v_gene: TRBV2; d_gene: TRBD2; abundance: few; len: 17; j_gene: TRBJ2-4; CDR3aa: CASSETLTSGGQDIQYF; CDR3nt: TGTGCCAGCAGTGAAACATTGACTAGCGGGGGGCAGGACATTCAGTACTTC
v_gene: TRBV21-1; d_gene: -; abundance: once; len: 18; j_gene: TRBJ1-3; CDR3aa: CASSPDLGAQGAGNTIYF; CDR3nt: TGTGCCAGCAGTCCTGATTTAGGGGCCCAGGGCGCTGGAAACACCATATATTTT
v_gene: TRBV28; d_gene: -; abundance: -; len: 15; j_gene: TRBJ2-2; CDR3aa: CASLSGALGTGELFF; CDR3nt: TGTGCCAGCCTTTCAGGGGCGTTGGGCACCGGGGAGCTGTTTTTT
v_gene: TRBV7-2; d_gene: TRBD2; abundance: -; len: 17; j_gene: TRBJ2-5; CDR3aa: CASSLNPSGTSGETQYF; CDR3nt: TGTGCCAGCAGCTTAAACCCTAGCGGGACGAGTGGGGAGACCCAGTACTTC
v_gene: TRBV2; d_gene: TRBD1; abundance: -; len: 15; j_gene: TRBJ2-5; CDR3aa: CASTLRQGSAETQYF; CDR3nt: TGTGCCAGCACCTTACGACAGGGTTCAGCGGAGACCCAGTACTTC
v_gene: TRBV29-1; d_gene: TRBD2; abundance: -; len: 15; j_gene: TRBJ2-1; CDR3aa: CSVTIPGLAYNEQFF; CDR3nt: TGCAGCGTTACTATTCCGGGACTAGCTTACAATGAGCAGTTCTTC
v_gene: TRBV7-2; d_gene: TRBD2; abundance: -; len: 16; j_gene: TRBJ2-1; CDR3aa: CASSPWGLANYNEQFF; CDR3nt: TGTGCCAGCAGCCCGTGGGGACTAGCGAATTACAATGAGCAGTTCTTC
v_gene: TRBV12-3/TRBV12-4; d_gene: -; abundance: -; len: 12; j_gene: TRBJ1-4; CDR3aa: CASKGFGEKLFF; CDR3nt: TGTGCCAGCAAGGGGTTTGGGGAAAAACTGTTTTTT
v_gene: TRBV19; d_gene: -; abundance: -; len: 14; j_gene: TRBJ1-4; CDR3aa: CASSVQIGSEKLFF; CDR3nt: TGTGCCAGTAGCGTACAGATAGGAAGTGAAAAACTGTTTTTT
v_gene: TRBV12-3/TRBV12-4; d_gene: -; abundance: -; len: 10; j_gene: TRBJ2-7; CDR3aa: CAGRSNEQYF; CDR3nt: TGTGCCGGCAGGTCCAACGAGCAGTACTTC
v_gene: TRBV5-6; d_gene: -; abundance: -; len: 12; j_gene: TRBJ1-2; CDR3aa: CASNRDSYGYTF; CDR3nt: TGTGCCAGCAACAGAGACAGCTATGGCTACACCTTC